This T cell receptor (beta chain) stems from a study of tumor-infiltrating lymphocytes in glioblastoma multiforme. TCRB libraries came from RNA via three nested multiplex PCR rounds. TCRdb fed the multiplex PCR reads into MiXCR, producing one record per CDR3 protein. The profile shows about 19,000 distinct CDR3 sequences, about 70% of them singletons. What was sequenced was peripheral blood. This clonotype originated in a male donor with glioblastoma.

The DNA of the CDR3 is TGTGCCAGCATCGGTCCCCAGGGGGCCTTCTACAATGAGCAGTTCTTC. Translating gives CASIGPQGAFYNEQFF. The chain uses TRBV11-2 and TRBJ2-1; TRBD1 aligns across 8 bases. This CDR3 spans 16 amino acids. J gave up 3 bases and V 7 bases, and 11 bases lay outside the gene matches. CDR1 SGHAT and CDR2 FQNNGV come from the germline V gene.